The 10 T cell receptor beta chains below come from one sample, sequenced in a study of T-cell memory formation after mild COVID-19. Each CDR3 protein gets one entry after TCRdb re-called the 5' RACE reads with MiXCR. This table has about 140,000 distinct CDR3 sequences, 14% to 15% appearing once. Material: PBMCs or a T cell subset sorted from them (not recorded which). The receptor set was obtained from an adult woman who had mild COVID-19 (a few samples of this study predate the infection). Cell type and time point are not known.

The chain is built from TRBV24-1 and TRBJ2-7, with D perhaps matching TRBD1 (7 bases). V was cut by 9 bases and J by 3 bases, with 11 bases left in between. This CDR3 is 12 amino acids long. Germline CDR1 KGHDR, CDR2 SFDVKD. The DNA of the CDR3 is TGTGCCACCGGGCAGGGGGGCTACGAGCAGTACTTC. Translated: CATGQGGYEQYF.

The rearrangement links TRBV9 to TRBJ2-1; 11 nucleotides line up with TRBD2. Germline CDR1 is SGDLS and CDR2 is YYNGEE. Trimming at V came to 3 bases and at J to 6 bases, leaving 5 bases not matched to a gene. The CDR3 runs to 15 residues. The CDR3 protein is CASSDGLAGLNEQFF. CDR3 coding DNA: TGTGCCAGCAGCGACGGACTAGCGGGCCTCAATGAGCAGTTCTTC.

The chain combines TRBV20-1 with TRBJ1-2, with 8 bases aligning to TRBD1. The CDR3 consists of 15 residues. V lost 6 bases and J lost 4; bases outside the gene matches: 13. Germline CDR1 and CDR2: DFQATT and SNEGSKA (reference sequence). CDR3 sequence reads: CSAQPIGDRSYGYTF. The CDR3 DNA sequence: TGCAGTGCCCAACCAATCGGGGACAGGAGCTATGGCTACACCTTC.

This clonotype was counted many times. The chain recombines TRBV29-1 with TRBJ1-1; D might be TRBD1 (5 bases). Between the trimmed V and J ends, which lost 7 bases and 5 bases, there was a span of 14 bases. Germline V gives CDR1 SQVTM, CDR2 ANQGSEA. CDR3 length: 12 amino acids. CDR3 bases: TGCAGCGACGGGGGTTTTTGGACTGAAGCTTTCTTT. It encodes CSDGGFWTEAFF. The whole variable domain, remainder taken from reference TRBV29-1 and TRBJ1-1, is SAVISQKPSRDICQRGTSLTIQCQVDSQVTMMFWYRQQPGQSLTLIATANQGSEATYESGFVIDKFPISRPNLTFSTLTVSNMSPEDSSIYLCSDGGFWTEAFFGQGTRLTVV.

This chain uses TRBV4-3 with TRBJ2-5; 12 bases fit TRBD2. CDR1 and CDR2 from the germline V gene are LGHNA and YSLEER. This CDR3 has 15 residues. V shed 4 bases and J 5 bases; nucleotides not matched to a gene: 5. The CDR3 sequence is CASSPQTSGSETQYF. CDR3 bases: TGCGCCAGCAGCCCTCAGACTAGCGGGAGTGAGACCCAGTACTTC.

This clonotype was picked up a small number of times. The chain combines TRBV20-1 with TRBJ2-3; D is possibly TRBD1 (5 bases). Germline V gene data show CDR1 as DFQATT and CDR2 as SNEGSKA (reference sequence). The germline V and J ends were trimmed by 1 base and 0 bases, with 11 bases remaining between them. The CDR3 totals 15 residues. CDR3 protein: CSARVGGQSTDTQYF. CDR3 bases: TGCAGTGCTAGAGTAGGTGGACAAAGCACAGATACGCAGTATTTT.

The V gene is TRBV10-3, the J gene TRBJ2-2, with D perhaps matching TRBD1 or TRBD2 (5 bases each). Deletions cut 0 bases from V and 1 base from J, with 6 bases between. This CDR3 comprises 15 residues. Germline-derived CDR1 and CDR2 are ENHRY and SYGVKD. The CDR3 nucleotides read TGTGCCATCAGTGAGTCGGGGGAGAACACCGGGGAGCTGTTTTTT. Amino acid sequence: CAISESGENTGELFF.

This clonotype was counted between two and nine times. The genes are TRBV9 and TRBJ2-3; D might be TRBD1 (6 bases). The CDR3 is made up of 15 amino acids. Trimming removed 3 bases at V and 5 bases at J, with 16 bases between. Germline V gene data show CDR1 as SGDLS and CDR2 as YYNGEE. The CDR3 sequence is CASSDGQSAGDTQYF. The CDR3 region has the DNA TGTGCCAGCAGCGACGGACAGAGTGCTGGAGATACGCAGTATTTT.

This clonotype was seen repeatedly, ten times or more. V usage is TRBV29-1 and J usage is TRBJ2-3; D is ambiguous. This CDR3 is 13 amino acids long. CDR1 is SQVTM and CDR2 is ANQGSEA in the germline V gene. The V end lost 5 bases, the J end lost 2 bases, and 11 bases lay between the germline ends. CDR3 DNA sequence: TGCAGCGTTAATGGTCCAGACACAGATACGCAGTATTTT. This gives the protein CSVNGPDTDTQYF.

This chain joins TRBV11-2 and TRBJ2-1; D is perhaps TRBD1 or TRBD2 (5 bases each). The germline gives CDR1 SGHAT, CDR2 FQNNGV. This CDR3 is 15 amino acids long. Trimming shortened V by 3 bases and J by 5 bases, and 14 bases separated the two germline ends. CDR3: CASSFGTGPHNEQFF. As DNA, the CDR3 is TGTGCCAGCAGCTTCGGGACGGGGCCACACAATGAGCAGTTCTTC.